This is a list of T cell receptor beta chains from one sample in a study of identical twins' blood T cells. Each CDR3 protein is one row after TCRdb ran MiXCR on the 5' RACE reads. This repertoire shows roughly 340,000 distinct CDR3 sequences, over 25% found once; its top ten account for 5.5% to 7%. The sample consisted of PBMCs. The receptors come from a woman between 18 and 50 years old in good health. Both conserved end residues are part of each CDR3. D genes are given only for firm matches. Only part of the rows carry a size: once, few, many, or a class if the clone is expanded.

size: .
D: TRBD2
length: 14
J: TRBJ2-1
V: TRBV12-3/TRBV12-4
DNA: TGTGCCAGCATTGCTCTAGCGGGAGGGAATGAGCAGTTCTTC
CDR3: CASIALAGGNEQFF

size: few
D: TRBD2
length: 14
J: TRBJ2-4
V: TRBV3-1
DNA: TGTGCCAGCAGCCCTAGCGGGGGATCGGGCATTCAGTACTTC
CDR3: CASSPSGGSGIQYF

size: .
D: .
length: 14
J: TRBJ2-5
V: TRBV5-1
DNA: TGCGCCAGCAGCCCCCAGCAAGTTCAAGAGACCCAGTACTTC
CDR3: CASSPQQVQETQYF

size: few
D: TRBD1
length: 15
J: TRBJ1-2
V: TRBV10-3
DNA: TGTGCCATCAGTGAGCCGGGACAGGGTCCCCATGGCTACACCTTC
CDR3: CAISEPGQGPHGYTF

size: .
D: .
length: 13
J: TRBJ2-5
V: TRBV9
DNA: TGTGCCAGCAGCCGGAGGGCCGGAGAGACCCAGTACTTC
CDR3: CASSRRAGETQYF

size: .
D: .
length: 14
J: TRBJ2-3
V: TRBV29-1
DNA: TGCAGCGTTGGTGGGACAACGCTCACAGATACGCAGTATTTT
CDR3: CSVGGTTLTDTQYF

size: .
D: TRBD2
length: 16
J: TRBJ2-3
V: TRBV9
DNA: TGTGCCAGCAGCGCACAGACTAGCGGGGGCTTAGATACGCAGTATTTT
CDR3: CASSAQTSGGLDTQYF

size: few
D: .
length: 14
J: TRBJ1-1
V: TRBV20-1
DNA: TGCAGTGCTGGGGGGCGGCGATGGAACACTGAAGCTTTCTTT
CDR3: CSAGGRRWNTEAFF

size: .
D: TRBD2
length: 15
J: TRBJ2-3
V: TRBV7-2
DNA: TGTGCCAGCAGGCCTAGCGGGATCAACACAGATACGCAGTATTTT
CDR3: CASRPSGINTDTQYF

size: .
D: .
length: 11
J: TRBJ2-5
V: TRBV11-2
DNA: TGTGCCACCCTAATGGGGGAGGCCCAGTACTTC
CDR3: CATLMGEAQYF

size: .
D: TRBD1
length: 17
J: TRBJ1-2
V: TRBV5-1
DNA: TGCGCCAGCAGGACTCAGGCTGGGACAGGGAATAACTATGGCTACACCTTC
CDR3: CASRTQAGTGNNYGYTF

size: few
D: .
length: 14
J: TRBJ2-1
V: TRBV5-1
DNA: TGCGCCAGCAGCTTGGGGGTTAACCGGGATGAGCAGTTCTTC
CDR3: CASSLGVNRDEQFF

size: few
D: .
length: 16
J: TRBJ2-7
V: TRBV14
DNA: TGTGCCAGCAGCCAAGAAAAGGGCTCCTCGACGTACGAGCAGTACTTC
CDR3: CASSQEKGSSTYEQYF

size: .
D: TRBD1
length: 14
J: TRBJ2-7
V: TRBV13
DNA: TGTGCCAGCAGCAATACGGGGACAGGGGACGAGCAGTACTTC
CDR3: CASSNTGTGDEQYF

size: .
D: .
length: 15
J: TRBJ2-5
V: TRBV11-3
DNA: TGTGCCAGCAGCTCAAATCGGGCCGGGGAGGAGACCCAGTACTTC
CDR3: CASSSNRAGEETQYF

size: many
D: TRBD1
length: 13
J: TRBJ1-1
V: TRBV9
DNA: TGTGCCAGCGGCAGGGGACAGTTCACTGAAGCTTTCTTT
CDR3: CASGRGQFTEAFF

size: .
D: .
length: 11
J: TRBJ1-2
V: TRBV29-1
DNA: TGCAGCGTTGTATGGGAGAATGGCTACACCTTC
CDR3: CSVVWENGYTF

size: many
D: .
length: 13
J: TRBJ1-1
V: TRBV7-9
DNA: TGTGCCAGCAGCTTCGTAGGGGACACTGAAGCTTTCTTT
CDR3: CASSFVGDTEAFF

size: few
D: TRBD1
length: 13
J: TRBJ1-2
V: TRBV27
DNA: TGTGCCAGCAGTTTAGGACAGGAAAATGGCTACACCTTC
CDR3: CASSLGQENGYTF

size: .
D: TRBD1
length: 14
J: TRBJ1-4
V: TRBV12-3/TRBV12-4
DNA: TGTGCCAGCAAGGACAGGGGGGGAGATGAAAAACTGTTTTTT
CDR3: CASKDRGGDEKLFF